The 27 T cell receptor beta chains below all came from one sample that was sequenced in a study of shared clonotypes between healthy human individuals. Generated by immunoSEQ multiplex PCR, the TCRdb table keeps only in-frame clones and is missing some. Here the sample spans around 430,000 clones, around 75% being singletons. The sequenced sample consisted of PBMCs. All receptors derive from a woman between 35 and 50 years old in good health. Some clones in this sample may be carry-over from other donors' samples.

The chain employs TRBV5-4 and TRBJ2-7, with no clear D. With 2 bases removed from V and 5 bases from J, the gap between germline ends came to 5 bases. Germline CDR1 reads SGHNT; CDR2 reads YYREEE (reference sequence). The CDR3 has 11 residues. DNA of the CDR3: TGTGCCAGCAGCTTTCTGAACGAGCAGTACTTC. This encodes CASSFLNEQYF.

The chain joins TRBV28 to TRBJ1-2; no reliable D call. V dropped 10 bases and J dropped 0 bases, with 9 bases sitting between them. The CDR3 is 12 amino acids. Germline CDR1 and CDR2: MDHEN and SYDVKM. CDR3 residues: CATYGTNYGYTF. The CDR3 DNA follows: TGTGCCACCTACGGCACTAACTATGGCTACACCTTC.

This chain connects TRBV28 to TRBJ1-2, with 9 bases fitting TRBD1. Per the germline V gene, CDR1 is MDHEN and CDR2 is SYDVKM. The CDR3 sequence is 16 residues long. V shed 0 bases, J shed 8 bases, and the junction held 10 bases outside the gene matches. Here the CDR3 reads CASSLWPGDRALGYTF. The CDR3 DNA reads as TGTGCCAGCAGTTTATGGCCGGGGGACAGGGCCCTCGGCTACACCTTC.

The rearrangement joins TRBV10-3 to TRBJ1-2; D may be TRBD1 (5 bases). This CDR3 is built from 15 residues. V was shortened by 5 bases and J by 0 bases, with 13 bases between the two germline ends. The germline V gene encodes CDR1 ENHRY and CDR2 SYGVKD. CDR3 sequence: CAISIRQSTNYGYTF. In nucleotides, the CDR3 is TGTGCCATCAGTATACGACAGTCAACTAACTATGGCTACACCTTC.

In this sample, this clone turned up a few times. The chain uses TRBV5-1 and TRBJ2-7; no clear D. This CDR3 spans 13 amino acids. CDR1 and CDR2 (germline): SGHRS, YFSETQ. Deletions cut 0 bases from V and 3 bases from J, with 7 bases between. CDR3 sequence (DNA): TGCGCCAGCAGCTTGGTCCCTAGCTACGAGCAGTACTTC. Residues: CASSLVPSYEQYF.

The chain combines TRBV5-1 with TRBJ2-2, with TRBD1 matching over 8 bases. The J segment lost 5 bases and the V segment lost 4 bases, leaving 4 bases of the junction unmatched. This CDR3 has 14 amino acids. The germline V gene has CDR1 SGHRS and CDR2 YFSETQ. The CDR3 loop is CASSPWTGTGELFF. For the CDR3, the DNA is TGCGCCAGCAGCCCCTGGACAGGGACCGGGGAGCTGTTTTTT.

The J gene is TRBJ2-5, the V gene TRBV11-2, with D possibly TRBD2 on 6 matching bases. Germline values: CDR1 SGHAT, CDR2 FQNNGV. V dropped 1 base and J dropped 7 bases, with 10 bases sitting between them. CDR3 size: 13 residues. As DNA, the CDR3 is TGTGCCAGCAGCTTAGCAGCGCGGGGGACCCAGTACTTC. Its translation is CASSLAARGTQYF. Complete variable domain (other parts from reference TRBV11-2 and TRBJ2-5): EAGVAQSPRYKIIEKRQSVAFWCNPISGHATLYWYQQILGQGPKLLIQFQNNGVVDDSQLPKDRFSAERLKGVDSTLKIQPAKLEDSAVYLCASSLAARGTQYFGPGTRLLVL.

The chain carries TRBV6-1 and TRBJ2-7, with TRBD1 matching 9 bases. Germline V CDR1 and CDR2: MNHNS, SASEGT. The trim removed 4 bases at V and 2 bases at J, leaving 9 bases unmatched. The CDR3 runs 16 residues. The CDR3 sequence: CASSGTGTGNPYEQYF. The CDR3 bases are TGTGCCAGCAGTGGGACCGGGACAGGGAATCCCTACGAGCAGTACTTC.

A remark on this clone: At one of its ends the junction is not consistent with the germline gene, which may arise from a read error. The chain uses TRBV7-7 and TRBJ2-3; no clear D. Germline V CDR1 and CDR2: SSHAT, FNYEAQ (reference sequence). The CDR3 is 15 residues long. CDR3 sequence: CASSLRASFTDTQYF. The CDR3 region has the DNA TGTGCTAGCAGCTTAAGGGCTTCTTTCACAGATACGCAGTATTTT.

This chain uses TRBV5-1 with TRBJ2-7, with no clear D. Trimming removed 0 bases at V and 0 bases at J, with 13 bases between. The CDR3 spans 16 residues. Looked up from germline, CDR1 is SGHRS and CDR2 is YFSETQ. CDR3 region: CASSLAGRVSSYEQYF. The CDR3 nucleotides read TGCGCCAGCAGCTTGGCCGGAAGGGTTAGCTCCTACGAGCAGTACTTC.

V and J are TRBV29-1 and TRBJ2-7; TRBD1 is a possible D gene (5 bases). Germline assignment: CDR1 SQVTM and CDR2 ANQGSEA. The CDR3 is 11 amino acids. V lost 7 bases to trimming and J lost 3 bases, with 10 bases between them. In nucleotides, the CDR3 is TGCAGCGCCTTCGACAGCTACGAGCAGTACTTC. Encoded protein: CSAFDSYEQYF.

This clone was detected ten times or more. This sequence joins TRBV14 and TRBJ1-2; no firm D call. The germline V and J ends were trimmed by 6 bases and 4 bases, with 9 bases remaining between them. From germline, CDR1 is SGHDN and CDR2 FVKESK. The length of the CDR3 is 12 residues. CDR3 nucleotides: TGTGCCAGCAGTAAACCTGGCTATGGCTACACCTTC. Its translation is CASSKPGYGYTF.

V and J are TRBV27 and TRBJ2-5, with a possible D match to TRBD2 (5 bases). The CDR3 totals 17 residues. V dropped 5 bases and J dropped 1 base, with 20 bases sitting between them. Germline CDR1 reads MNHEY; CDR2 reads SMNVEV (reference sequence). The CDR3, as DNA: TGTGCCAGCAGTGGTCTGCGGGCCAGTAATTTCCAAGAGACCCAGTACTTC. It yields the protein CASSGLRASNFQETQYF.

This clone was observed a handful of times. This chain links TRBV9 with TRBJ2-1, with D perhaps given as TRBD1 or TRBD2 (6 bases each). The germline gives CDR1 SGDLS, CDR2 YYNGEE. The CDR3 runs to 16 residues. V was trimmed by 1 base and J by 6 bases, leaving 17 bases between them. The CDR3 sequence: CASSVTGQWGGNEQFF. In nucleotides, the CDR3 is TGTGCCAGCAGCGTAACTGGACAGTGGGGAGGCAATGAGCAGTTCTTC. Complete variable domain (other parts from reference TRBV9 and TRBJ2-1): DSGVTQTPKHLITATGQRVTLRCSPRSGDLSVYWYQQSLDQGLQFLIQYYNGEERAKGNILERFSAQQFPDLHSELNLSSLELGDSALYFCASSVTGQWGGNEQFFGPGTRLTVL.

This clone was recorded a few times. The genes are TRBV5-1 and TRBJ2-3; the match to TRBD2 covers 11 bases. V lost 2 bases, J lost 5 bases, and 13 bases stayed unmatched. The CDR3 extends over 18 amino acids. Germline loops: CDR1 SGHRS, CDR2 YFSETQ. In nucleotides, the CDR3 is TGCGCCAGCAGCTTTGGGCCCCGACTAGCGGGACCGGAAGATACGCAGTATTTT. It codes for CASSFGPRLAGPEDTQYF. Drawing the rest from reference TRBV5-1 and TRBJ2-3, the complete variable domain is KAGVTQTPRYLIKTRGQQVTLSCSPISGHRSVSWYQQTPGQGLQFLFEYFSETQRNKGNFPGRFSGRQFSNSRSEMNVSTLELGDSALYLCASSFGPRLAGPEDTQYFGPGTRLTVL.

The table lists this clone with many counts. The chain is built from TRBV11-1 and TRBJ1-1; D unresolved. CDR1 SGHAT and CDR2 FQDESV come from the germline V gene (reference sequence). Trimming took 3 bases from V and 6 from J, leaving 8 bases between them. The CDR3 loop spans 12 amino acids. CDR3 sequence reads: CASSFDRAEAFF. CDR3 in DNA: TGTGCCAGCAGCTTTGATCGGGCTGAAGCTTTCTTT. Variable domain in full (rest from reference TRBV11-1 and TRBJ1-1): EAEVAQSPRYKITEKSQAVAFWCDPISGHATLYWYRQILGQGPELLVQFQDESVVDDSQLPKDRFSAERLKGVDSTLKIQPAELGDSAMYLCASSFDRAEAFFGQGTRLTVV.

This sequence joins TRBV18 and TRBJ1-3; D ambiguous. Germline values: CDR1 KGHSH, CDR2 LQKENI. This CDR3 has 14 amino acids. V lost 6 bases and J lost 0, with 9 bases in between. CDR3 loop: CASSNSNSGNTIYF. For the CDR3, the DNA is TGTGCCAGCTCTAACTCGAACTCTGGAAACACCATATATTTT.

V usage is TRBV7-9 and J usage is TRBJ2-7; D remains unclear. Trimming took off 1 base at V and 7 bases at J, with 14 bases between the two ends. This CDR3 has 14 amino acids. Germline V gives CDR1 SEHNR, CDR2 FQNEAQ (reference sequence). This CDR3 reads CASSLGSLWAEQYF. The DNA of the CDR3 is TGTGCCAGCAGCTTAGGGTCCCTATGGGCAGAGCAGTACTTC.

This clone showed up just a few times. The CDR3 DNA reads TGTGCCAGCGTGGGCAGCTCCTACGAGCAGTACTTC. Its protein product is CASVGSSYEQYF. The chain has TRBV28 and TRBJ2-7; D unresolved. The CDR3 totals 12 residues. V was trimmed by 8 bases and J by 0 bases, leaving 8 bases between them. The V gene's germline CDR1 is MDHEN and CDR2 SYDVKM. Combining the CDR3 with reference TRBV28 and TRBJ2-7 gives the whole variable domain DVKVTQSSRYLVKRTGEKVFLECVQDMDHENMFWYRQDPGLGLRLIYFSYDVKMKEKGDIPEGYSVSREKKERFSLILESASTNQTSMYLCASVGSSYEQYFGPGTRLTVT.

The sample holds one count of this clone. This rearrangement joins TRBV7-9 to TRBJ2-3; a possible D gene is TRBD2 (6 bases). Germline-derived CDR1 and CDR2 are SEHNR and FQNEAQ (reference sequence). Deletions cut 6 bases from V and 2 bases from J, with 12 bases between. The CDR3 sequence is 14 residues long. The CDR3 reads CASRGLPPTDTQYF. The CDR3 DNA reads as TGTGCCAGCAGGGGACTTCCCCCCACAGATACGCAGTATTTT.

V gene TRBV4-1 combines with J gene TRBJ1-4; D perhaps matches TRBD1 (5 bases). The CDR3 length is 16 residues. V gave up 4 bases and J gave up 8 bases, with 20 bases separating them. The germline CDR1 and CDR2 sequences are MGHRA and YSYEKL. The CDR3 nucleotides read TGCGCCAGCAGCCTACCCGGGGCCGGGTTTGGAGAAAAACTGTTTTTT. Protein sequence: CASSLPGAGFGEKLFF.

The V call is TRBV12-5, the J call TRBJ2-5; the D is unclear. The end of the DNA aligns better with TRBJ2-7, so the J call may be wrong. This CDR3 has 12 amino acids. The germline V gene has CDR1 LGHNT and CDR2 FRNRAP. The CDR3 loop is CASGPHSYEQYF. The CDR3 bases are TGTGCTAGTGGCCCACACTCCTACGAGCAGTACTTC.

The DNA of the CDR3 is TGTGCCAGCACCAAGGGGGGCGGCGCTCAAGAGACCCAGTACTTC. Its translation: CASTKGGGAQETQYF. The rearrangement links TRBV6-6 to TRBJ2-5; possibly TRBD1 or TRBD2 for D (6 bases each). Deletions cut 7 bases from V and 2 bases from J, with 17 bases between. CDR1 MNHNY and CDR2 SVGAGI come from the germline V gene (reference sequence). The CDR3 has 15 amino acids.

The CDR3 region has the DNA TGTGCCAGCAATTTTCATCGGGGCTCTTATGGCTACACCTTC. Translation: CASNFHRGSYGYTF. This chain joins TRBV28 and TRBJ1-2; perhaps TRBD1 as D (5 bases). Trimming shortened V by 7 bases and J by 5 bases, and 17 bases separated the two germline ends. Germline CDR1 MDHEN, CDR2 SYDVKM. The length of the CDR3 is 14 residues.

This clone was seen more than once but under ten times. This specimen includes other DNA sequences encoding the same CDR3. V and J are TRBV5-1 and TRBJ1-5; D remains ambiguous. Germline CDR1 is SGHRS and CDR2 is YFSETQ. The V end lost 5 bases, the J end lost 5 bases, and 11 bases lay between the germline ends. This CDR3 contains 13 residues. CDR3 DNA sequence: TGCGCCAGCAGTTTTGGGGTTGATCAGCCCCAGCATTTT. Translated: CASSFGVDQPQHF. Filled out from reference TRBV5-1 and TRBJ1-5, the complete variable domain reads KAGVTQTPRYLIKTRGQQVTLSCSPISGHRSVSWYQQTPGQGLQFLFEYFSETQRNKGNFPGRFSGRQFSNSRSEMNVSTLELGDSALYLCASSFGVDQPQHFGDGTRLSIL.

CDR3 bases: TGTGCCAGCAGCTCACGACGTGGGAACCAAGAGACCCAGTACTTC. This codes for CASSSRRGNQETQYF. V is TRBV7-7 and J is TRBJ2-5; the D is unclear. The CDR3 length is 15 residues. V lost 4 bases and J lost 0, with 12 bases in between. Germline V gene sequence: CDR1 SSHAT, CDR2 FNYEAQ (reference sequence). The full variable domain, its missing parts supplied by reference TRBV7-7 and TRBJ2-5, is GAGVSQSPRYKVTKRGQDVTLRCDPISSHATLYWYQQALGQGPEFLTYFNYEAQPDKSGLPSDRFSAERPEGSISTLTIQRTEQRDSAMYRCASSSRRGNQETQYFGPGTRLLVL.

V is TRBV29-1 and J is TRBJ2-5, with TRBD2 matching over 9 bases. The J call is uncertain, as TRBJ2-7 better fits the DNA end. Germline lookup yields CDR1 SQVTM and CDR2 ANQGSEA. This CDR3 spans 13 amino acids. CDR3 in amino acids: CSYLAGDFYEQYF. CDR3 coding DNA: TGCAGCTACTTAGCGGGAGACTTTTACGAGCAGTACTTC.